A single sample gave rise to the 15 T cell receptor beta chains below, sequenced in a study of T cell clonality in common variable immunodeficiency. Study-level findings and limits: In common variable immunodeficiency, TCR beta chains reportedly carried fewer deletions and N-nucleotide insertions.

No antigen has been assigned to these receptors. Sequencing used immunoSEQ multiplex PCR; TCRdb keeps in-frame clones, though not all of them. The record shows roughly 33,000 clones for this sample, with no singletons present. Sample: peripheral blood mononuclear cells. The receptors shown here come from a human donor with common variable immunodeficiency.

This clone was picked up a small number of times. The covered CDR3 bases are TGTGCCAGTACCCTAAAAATAGAGAACACTGAA. Residues: CASTLKIENTE. The full CDR3 protein reads CASTLKIENTEAFF. The chain is built from TRBV19 and TRBJ1-1; D not resolved. The CDR3 goes on 3 residues after the read ends, and that part is filled in from the germline J gene. CDR1 is LNHDA and CDR2 is SQIVND in the germline V gene (reference sequence). Trimming removed 7 bases from V and 1 base from J, with 13 bases in between. CDR3 size: 14 residues. The full variable domain, with the rest looked up from reference TRBV19 and TRBJ1-1, is DGGITQSPKYLFRKEGQNVTLSCEQNLNHDAMYWYRQDPGQGLRLIYYSQIVNDFQKGDIAEGYSVSREKKESFPLTVTSAQKNPTAFYLCASTLKIENTEAFFGQGTRLTVV.

As concerns this clone: The CDR3 end falls 3 residues outside the read, so it is completed with the germline J gene. The chain employs TRBV30 and TRBJ1-4; D remains unclear. The length of the CDR3 is 17 residues. Trimming stripped 2 bases from V and 9 bases from J, with 25 bases between. Germline V gene sequence: CDR1 GTSNPN, CDR2 SVGIG (reference sequence). The CDR3 DNA, read in part, is TGTGCCTGGAGTAGCAGAGAGCGGAATGTGATTACTCAAAAA. Translated, it gives CAWSSRERNVITQK. The entire CDR3 is CAWSSRERNVITQKLFF.

The sample holds many counts of this clone. The read comes to an end 3 residues before the CDR3 does, leaving the germline J gene to fill in the end. This chain connects TRBV20-1 to TRBJ2-5, with TRBD2 matching 11 bases. The CDR3 loop spans 14 amino acids. Germline CDR1 DFQATT, CDR2 SNEGSKA (reference sequence). J was trimmed by 5 bases and V by 4 bases; bases with no gene match: 6. The sequenced part of the CDR3 DNA is TGCAGTGCTAATAGCGGGGGGGCGTCCGAGACC. This translates into CSANSGGASET. In full, the CDR3 is CSANSGGASETQYF.

Regarding this clone: From the germline J gene comes the end of the CDR3, since the read stops 3 residues before it. The chain employs TRBV18 and TRBJ1-2; D unresolved. The CDR3 loop spans 12 amino acids. Germline V gives CDR1 KGHSH, CDR2 LQKENI. Trimming took off 6 bases at V and 5 bases at J, with 10 bases between the two ends. Incomplete CDR3 DNA: TGTGCCAGCTCTCTTACTCGGTATGGC. This codes for CASSLTRYG. The CDR3 as a whole reads CASSLTRYGYTF.

Ten or more counts support this clone. The CDR3 end falls 3 residues outside the read, so it is completed with the germline J gene. The chain uses TRBV30 and TRBJ1-6; 9 bases align to TRBD1. The CDR3 has 17 amino acids. V shed 0 bases, J shed 1 base, and the junction held 4 bases outside the gene matches. The germline gives CDR1 GTSNPN, CDR2 SVGIG (reference sequence). The CDR3: CAWSVPGTGSYNSPLHF. The sequenced CDR3 bases are TGTGCCTGGAGTGTACCCGGGACAGGGTCCTATAATTCACCC. Combining the CDR3 with reference TRBV30 and TRBJ1-6 gives the whole variable domain SQTIHQWPATLVQPVGSPLSLECTVEGTSNPNLYWYRQAAGRGLQLLFYSVGIGQISSEVPQNLSASRPQDRQFILSSKKLLLSDSGFYLCAWSVPGTGSYNSPLHFGNGTRLTVT.

To note about this clone: The read terminates 3 residues ahead of where the CDR3 ends, so the germline J gene completes it. The chain is built from TRBV30 and TRBJ1-2, with TRBD1 matching over 10 bases. Germline V lookup: CDR1 GTSNPN, CDR2 SVGIG (reference sequence). The junction had 18 bases not matched to a gene; V was cut back by 2 bases and J by 6 bases. The CDR3 extends over 18 amino acids. The sequenced CDR3 bases are TGTGCCTGGAGTCGTCCCCATCCGCCCCCGGGGACAGGGGATGGC. Its protein product is CAWSRPHPPPGTGDG. The whole CDR3 is CAWSRPHPPPGTGDGYTF.

This clone has a handful of counts. The CDR3 sequence: CASSLGHSLQETQYF. Incomplete CDR3 DNA: TGCGCCAGCAGCTTGGGACACAGCCTCCAAGAGACC. The chain recombines TRBV5-1 with TRBJ2-5, with D hard to call. With the read ending 3 residues before the CDR3 end, the germline J gene is used to fill in that end. The CDR3 spans 15 residues. Per the germline V gene, CDR1 is SGHRS and CDR2 is YFSETQ. Trimming took 0 bases from V and 1 from J, leaving 10 bases between them.

This clone appeared a few times. The CDR3 end lies 3 residues beyond the end of the read and is filled in from the germline J gene. This chain connects TRBV6-2 or TRBV6-3 to TRBJ1-2; tentatively, D is TRBD1 (6 bases). The ends were cut back, 4 bases at V and 4 bases at J, with 16 bases in the middle. The CDR3 has 15 amino acids. The germline gives CDR1 MNHEY, CDR2 SVGEGT. The CDR3: CASSFHRVGIYGYTF. The sequenced part of the CDR3 DNA is TGTGCCAGCAGTTTTCACAGGGTCGGTATCTATGGC.

Judged by abundance, this clone is medium-sized. The read is 3 residues too short to cover the CDR3 end, so that end is filled in from the germline J gene. The chain recombines TRBV7-9 with TRBJ2-7; tentatively, D is TRBD1 or TRBD2 (5 bases each). Germline CDR1 and CDR2: SEHNR and FQNEAQ (reference sequence). The CDR3 is 14 amino acids. V was clipped by 6 bases and J by 6 bases, with 18 bases between them. The covered CDR3 bases are TGTGCCAGCAGACCTACTCAGGAGAGGGGCGAG. Protein: CASRPTQERGE. The entire CDR3 protein is CASRPTQERGEQYF.

In its sample, this clone was seen a few times. The observed sequence ends 3 residues before the CDR3 terminus, with the missing tail filled in from the germline J gene. The gene calls are TRBV30 and TRBJ2-3; 8 bases map to TRBD1. Germline V CDR1 and CDR2: GTSNPN, SVGIG (reference sequence). There are 12 residues in the CDR3. This CDR3 is CAWEPTGEAQYF. CDR3 bases read: TGTGCCTGGGAACCGACAGGGGAAGCG.

This clone appeared a few times. The CDR3 end is not reached by the read, which stops 3 residues before it; the germline J gene fills it in. This rearrangement joins TRBV6-2 or TRBV6-3 to TRBJ2-1; TRBD2 matches at 9 bases. The CDR3 covers 15 residues. V was pared by 0 bases and J by 5 bases, with 2 bases of the junction left unmatched. Germline CDR1 MNHEY, CDR2 SVGEGT. The sequenced CDR3 bases are TGTGCCAGCAGTTACTCCCCTAGCGGGAACAATGAG. Protein sequence: CASSYSPSGNNE. From start to end, the CDR3 is CASSYSPSGNNEQFF.

This clone was counted at least ten times. The read terminates 3 residues before the CDR3 end, so the remaining end is supplied by the germline J gene. The chain combines TRBV6-2 or TRBV6-3 with TRBJ2-1, with 9 bases identical to TRBD2. Germline V CDR1 and CDR2: MNHEY, SVGEGT. Trimming took 6 bases from V and 4 from J; bases not matched to a gene: 4. The CDR3 consists of 14 residues. The CDR3 loop is CASSQRGEYNEQFF. CDR3 bases read: TGTGCCAGCAGCCAGCGGGGGGAGTACAATGAG.

The DNA read from the CDR3 is TGTGCCAGCAGTGGTGGGCAGGGTCTGGACACTGAA. Translating gives CASSGGQGLDTE. The CDR3, in full, reads CASSGGQGLDTEAFF. V is TRBV2 and J is TRBJ1-1, with D maybe TRBD1 (5 bases). Read data end 3 residues before the CDR3 end; the end is taken from the germline J gene. V was clipped by 4 bases and J by 3 bases, with 15 bases between them. The CDR3 totals 15 residues. CDR1 and CDR2 from the germline V gene are SNHLY and FYNNEI.

This clone has a handful of counts. The CDR3 goes on 3 residues after the read ends, and that part is filled in from the germline J gene. J is TRBJ2-4 and V is TRBV7-2; a weak D match, TRBD1 (5 bases). This CDR3 is built from 12 residues. Trimming removed 2 bases from V and 6 bases from J, with 5 bases in between. The V gene's germline CDR1 is SGHTA and CDR2 FQGNSA. The CDR3 reads CASSLQGNIQYF. The CDR3 DNA, read in part, is TGTGCCAGCAGCTTACAGGGAAACATT. Variable domain in full (rest from reference TRBV7-2 and TRBJ2-4): GAGVSQSPSNKVTEKGKDVELRCDPISGHTALYWYRQSLGQGLEFLIYFQGNSAPDKSGLPSDRFSAERTGGSVSTLTIQRTQQEDSAVYLCASSLQGNIQYFGAGTRLSVL.

This clone was seen a handful of times. The CDR3 end is not reached by the read, which stops 3 residues before it; the germline J gene fills it in. This chain connects TRBV2 to TRBJ1-6, with 9 positions matching TRBD1. Trimming removed 6 bases from V and 6 bases from J; junction bases left unmatched: 6. Looked up from germline, CDR1 is SNHLY and CDR2 is FYNNEI. The CDR3 consists of 15 residues. The CDR3 loop is CASSGTDRGNSPLHF. CDR3 DNA (partial): TGTGCCAGCAGCGGGACGGACAGGGGTAATTCACCC.